These T cell receptor beta chains were read from a single sample in a study of T cell responses to AZD1222 COVID-19 vaccine. TCRdb's copy holds only in-frame clones and misses some; the assay was immunoSEQ multiplex PCR. The sample carries around 160,000 clones, roughly 80% recorded once. Sequencing used peripheral blood, obtained on day 0 of MenACWY control vaccination. The receptors originated from an adult in good health. Each CDR3 is given with its conserved first and last residue. A D gene is named only where the DNA matches it firmly. Clone size is not always given. Where it is, it says once, few, many or a class for expanded clones.

D	V	J	length	size	CDR3	DNA
NA	TRBV7-8	TRBJ1-1	12	few	CASSLPGGEAFF	TGTGCCAGCAGCTTACCGGGGGGAGAAGCTTTCTTT
TRBD1	TRBV5-4	TRBJ1-4	17	NA	CASSRDRPHTINEKLFF	TGTGCCAGCAGCCGGGACAGACCACACACGATTAATGAAAAACTGTTTTTT
NA	TRBV7-6	TRBJ1-5	13	NA	CASSLTENQPQHF	TGTGCCAGCAGCTTAACCGAAAATCAGCCCCAGCATTTT
TRBD1	TRBV6-5	TRBJ1-5	14	NA	CASGGGTGFQPQHF	TGTGCCAGCGGAGGCGGGACAGGGTTTCAGCCCCAGCATTTT
NA	TRBV6-5	TRBJ1-6	13	NA	CASSQSVNSPLHF	TGTGCCAGCAGTCAATCGGTTAATTCACCCCTCCACTTT
NA	TRBV10-3	TRBJ2-1	15	few	CAISESVRYYNEQFF	TGTGCCATCAGTGAGTCGGTCAGATACTACAATGAGCAGTTCTTC
TRBD1	TRBV29-1	TRBJ1-1	14	NA	CSVERGQGNTEAFF	TGCAGCGTTGAGAGGGGACAGGGGAACACTGAAGCTTTCTTT
NA	TRBV3-1/TRBV3-2	TRBJ2-3	15	NA	CASSRDHSSTDTQYF	TGTGCCAGCAGCCGGGACCACTCTAGCACAGATACGCAGTATTTT
NA	TRBV10-3	TRBJ1-2	13	NA	CAIFSPGIYGYTF	TGTGCCATTTTTTCCCCCGGGATCTATGGCTACACCTTC
NA	TRBV5-1	TRBJ2-5	15	NA	CASSAPGQQKETQYF	TGCGCCAGCAGCGCTCCGGGACAACAAAAAGAGACCCAGTACTTC
NA	TRBV7-9	TRBJ1-3	14	NA	CASRGLSSGNTIYF	TGTGCCAGCAGGGGCCTGAGCTCTGGAAACACCATATATTTT
NA	TRBV6-1	TRBJ2-6	13	NA	CASSESRANVLTF	TGTGCCAGCAGTGAAAGCCGGGCCAACGTCCTGACTTTC
NA	TRBV5-1	TRBJ1-2	16	NA	CASSLTTGWTSYGYTF	TGCGCCAGCAGCTTGACCACAGGATGGACTTCCTATGGCTACACCTTC
NA	TRBV10-1	TRBJ1-1	13	NA	CASSEMVNAEAFF	TGCGCCAGCAGTGAAATGGTGAATGCTGAAGCTTTCTTT
TRBD1	TRBV9	TRBJ1-3	19	few	CASSDATGRSENSGNTIYF	TGTGCCAGCAGCGACGCGACAGGGCGGTCCGAAAACTCTGGAAACACCATATATTTT
NA	TRBV6-2/TRBV6-3	TRBJ1-2	18	NA	CASSLSPKGVQANYGYTF	TGTGCCAGCAGTTTATCTCCGAAGGGGGTGCAAGCTAACTATGGCTACACCTTC
TRBD2	TRBV5-4	TRBJ2-1	14	few	CASSFGLAGDEQFF	TGTGCCAGCAGCTTCGGACTAGCGGGGGATGAGCAGTTCTTC
NA	TRBV7-9	TRBJ1-2	15	NA	CASSSDLGRHYGYTF	TGTGCCAGCAGCTCAGACCTCGGACGGCACTATGGCTACACCTTC
NA	TRBV7-6	TRBJ2-1	12	few	CASSPAYNEQFF	TGTGCCAGCAGCCCAGCCTACAATGAGCAGTTCTTC
TRBD1	TRBV7-6	TRBJ2-7	14	NA	CASSPTGVHYEQYF	TGTGCCAGCAGCCCGACAGGGGTCCACTACGAGCAGTACTTC
NA	TRBV19	TRBJ1-2	13	NA	CASSPDGVYGYTF	TGTGCCAGTAGTCCCGACGGGGTTTATGGCTACACCTTC
NA	TRBV28	TRBJ1-5	14	NA	CASSPNSNNQPQHF	TGTGCCAGCAGCCCCAACAGCAACAATCAGCCCCAGCATTTT
NA	TRBV4-1	TRBJ1-1	15	NA	CASSQVSRSNTEAFF	TGCGCCAGCAGCCAAGTTTCGCGGAGCAACACTGAAGCTTTCTTT
NA	TRBV7-8	TRBJ1-4	15	NA	CASSLGAGPNEKLFF	TGTGCCAGCAGCTTAGGTGCAGGGCCTAATGAAAAACTGTTTTTT
NA	TRBV2	TRBJ2-7	13	NA	CASSAGSNYEQYF	TGTGCCAGCAGTGCCGGCAGCAACTACGAGCAGTACTTC
TRBD1	TRBV29-1	TRBJ2-7	14	NA	CSVVPQGALHEQYF	TGCAGCGTTGTCCCTCAGGGGGCCCTCCACGAGCAGTACTTC
NA	TRBV12-3/TRBV12-4	TRBJ2-2	11	few	CASSFTGELFF	TGTGCCAGCAGTTTCACCGGGGAGCTGTTTTTT
NA	TRBV6-6	TRBJ1-6	12	NA	CAVQGTNSPLHF	TGTGCCGTCCAGGGGACCAATTCACCCCTCCACTTT